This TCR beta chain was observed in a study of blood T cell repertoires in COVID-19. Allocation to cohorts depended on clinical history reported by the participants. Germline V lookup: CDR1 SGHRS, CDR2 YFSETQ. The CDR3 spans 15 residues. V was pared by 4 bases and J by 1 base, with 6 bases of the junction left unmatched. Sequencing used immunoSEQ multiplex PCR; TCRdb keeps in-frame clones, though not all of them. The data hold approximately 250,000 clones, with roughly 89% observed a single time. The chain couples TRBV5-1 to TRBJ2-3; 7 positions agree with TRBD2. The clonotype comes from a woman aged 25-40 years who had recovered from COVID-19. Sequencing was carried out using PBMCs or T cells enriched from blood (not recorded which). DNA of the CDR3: TGCGCCAGCAGCCGGGAGGAGGGGCGCACAGATACGCAGTATTTT. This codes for CASSREEGRTDTQYF.